This T cell receptor (beta chain) was documented in a study of CD8 T cells in Susac syndrome. Germline CDR1 reads SGHRS; CDR2 reads YFSETQ. Deletions cut 0 bases from V and 10 bases from J, with 11 bases between. The CDR3 contains 14 residues. Sequencing of TCR beta drew on CD8+ and CD4+ T cells from blood. RNA was extracted with the RNeasy kit, and a quantity of about 0.45 to 1 ug was reverse transcribed using random hexamers. TCRdb passed the immunoSEQ multiplex PCR reads through MiXCR, listing each CDR3 protein once. The table lists approximately 200,000 distinct CDR3 sequences, about 96% of them singletons, with about 0.096% in the top ten.

The sequence came from a human donor with multiple sclerosis. The chain employs TRBV5-1 and TRBJ1-6, with D uncertain. The material sequenced was CD4+ T cells from PBMCs. The CDR3 protein is CASSLGQAASPLHF. The CDR3, as DNA: TGCGCCAGCAGCTTGGGGCAGGCCGCCTCACCCCTCCACTTT.